The present T cell receptor (beta chain) was sequenced within a study of T cell repertoires in cytomegalovirus infection. Via MiXCR, TCRdb re-called the reads, giving one row per CDR3 protein. The table shows approximately 250,000 distinct CDR3 sequences, with 6.5% occurring only once. The table lists this clonotype with many counts. Germline CDR1 MDHEN, CDR2 SYDVKM. This CDR3 comprises 15 residues. V lost 6 bases and J lost 8, with 20 bases in between. The V gene is TRBV28, the J gene TRBJ2-1, with D perhaps matching TRBD1 (5 bases). This receptor was obtained from a human donor in good health (CMV status not recorded). Some clones in this sample may be carry-over from other donors' samples. Sequenced input: PBMCs. The CDR3 region has the DNA TGTGCCAGCAGACAAGTCGGCAGGGTTTTCCATGAGCAGTTCTTC. It encodes CASRQVGRVFHEQFF.